The clone carrying this TCR beta chain was picked up one time. TCRbeta library preparation incorporated unique molecular identifiers. TCRdb processed the PCR reads anew with MiXCR; each CDR3 protein has one entry. The data contain a few hundred thousand distinct CDR3 sequences, roughly an eighth of them singletons. This entry belongs to a study of T-cell reconstitution after alpha-beta-depleted transplantation in children. V dropped 5 bases and J dropped 6 bases, with 13 bases sitting between them. The CDR3 extends over 14 amino acids. The germline CDR1 and CDR2 sequences are SGHAT and FQNNGV. The sequencing here drew on PBMCs from the stem cell graft donor, taken from the stem cell graft. This clonotype was obtained from a human donor who donated a stem cell graft to a child with combined immunodeficiency. The chain links TRBV11-2 to TRBJ2-2, with D unclear. CDR3 DNA: TGTGCCAGCAGCCTTTTGATCCGACCCGGGGAGCTGTTTTTT. It encodes CASSLLIRPGELFF.